The sequence of this TCR beta chain was determined in a study of OX40 agonist ivuxolimab in advanced cancers. Study details: Dose-escalation patients' cancers were hepatocellular carcinoma, melanoma, renal cell or head and neck cancer. General study findings and limits: Mean expanded clone counts were higher in CD8+ than CD4+ T cells.

Comment on this clone: Its cognate antigen is unknown.

The repertoire was sequenced with immunoSEQ multiplex PCR; TCRdb's copy has only in-frame clones and lacks some. The sample gives roughly 110,000 clones, 85% to 95% of which show up once; about 1.2% is in the top ten. CDR1 SGHVS and CDR2 FQNEAQ come from the germline V gene. CDR3 size: 15 residues. V shed 3 bases and J shed 4 bases, with 13 bases lying between them. Sample: CD4+ or CD8+ T cells sorted from blood, taken in a trial of the OX40 agonist ivuxolimab. The TCR was taken from an adult with an advanced solid tumor such as melanoma, head and neck, liver or kidney cancer. This chain joins TRBV7-8 and TRBJ2-1; perhaps TRBD2 as D (5 bases). The CDR3 region is CASSFDYPGYNEQFF. CDR3 nucleotide sequence: TGTGCCAGCAGCTTTGACTATCCCGGGTACAATGAGCAGTTCTTC.